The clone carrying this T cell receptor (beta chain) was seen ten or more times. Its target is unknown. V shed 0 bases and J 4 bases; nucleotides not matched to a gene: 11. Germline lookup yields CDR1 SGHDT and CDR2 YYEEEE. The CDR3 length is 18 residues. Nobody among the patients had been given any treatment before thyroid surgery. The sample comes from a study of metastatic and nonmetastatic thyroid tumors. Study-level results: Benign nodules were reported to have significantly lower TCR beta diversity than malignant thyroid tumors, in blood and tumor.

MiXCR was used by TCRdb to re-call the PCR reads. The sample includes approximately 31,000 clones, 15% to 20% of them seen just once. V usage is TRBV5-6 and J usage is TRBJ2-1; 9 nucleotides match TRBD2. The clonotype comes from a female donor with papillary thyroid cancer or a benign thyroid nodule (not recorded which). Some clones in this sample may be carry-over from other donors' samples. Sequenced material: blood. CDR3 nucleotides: TGTGCCAGCAGCTTGGATTTTCTAGCGGGGTCACGGTACAATGAGCAGTTCTTC. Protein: CASSLDFLAGSRYNEQFF. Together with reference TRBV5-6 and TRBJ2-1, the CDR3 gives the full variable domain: DAGVTQSPTHLIKTRGQQVTLRCSPKSGHDTVSWYQQALGQGPQFIFQYYEEEERQRGNFPDRFSGHQFPNYSSELNVNALLLGDSALYLCASSLDFLAGSRYNEQFFGPGTRLTVL.